This is a list of T cell receptor beta chains from one sample in a study of blood T cell repertoires in COVID-19. The table came from immunoSEQ multiplex PCR; TCRdb's copy has only in-frame clones and leaves some out. The sample shows roughly 150,000 clones, over 80% of them seen only once. The sequencing sample was made of PBMCs or T cells enriched from blood (not recorded which). Every receptor here comes from a man aged 70 or older who had been exposed to COVID-19. Both conserved end residues are part of each CDR3. The order of the fields is V gene, CDR3 length, clone size, D gene, J gene, CDR3 DNA, CDR3 protein. The D gene is left open where the match is weak. Size is omitted from some rows. Given values are once, few, many or a class for expanded clones.

>TRBV29-1|17|NA|TRBD1|TRBJ1-5
TGCAGCGTTGGGGGAAGCGGAGGGGGCGCGGGCAATCAGCCCCAGCATTTT
CSVGGSGGGAGNQPQHF
>TRBV28|14|NA|NA|TRBJ1-2
TGTGCCAGCAGTTTAACGGTCGGGGGCTATGGCTACACCTTC
CASSLTVGGYGYTF
>TRBV27|14|few|NA|TRBJ1-1
TGTGCCAGCAGTTCCCTCCCCTTGAACACTGAAGCTTTCTTT
CASSSLPLNTEAFF
>TRBV5-8|14|NA|NA|TRBJ1-2
TGTGCCAGCAGCTTGAGGTTGGAGTACGGGGGCTACACCTTC
CASSLRLEYGGYTF
>TRBV9|14|NA|NA|TRBJ1-3
TGTGCCAGCAGCGTAGAAACAGGGAAGGACACCATATATTTT
CASSVETGKDTIYF
>TRBV12-5|15|few|TRBD1|TRBJ1-3
TGTGCTAGTGGTGGGGACAGGCACTCTGGAAACACCATATATTTT
CASGGDRHSGNTIYF
>TRBV28|15|NA|NA|TRBJ2-1
TGTGCCAGCAGTCACCTAGGGAGCTCCTACAATGAGCAGTTCTTC
CASSHLGSSYNEQFF
>TRBV6-5|14|NA|NA|TRBJ1-2
TGTGCCAGCAGTCTAATGGGCCAGAACTATGGCTACACCTTC
CASSLMGQNYGYTF
>TRBV15|16|NA|NA|TRBJ1-1
TGTGCCACCAGCAGACCCCTAACAGGGATGAACACTGAAGCTTTCTTT
CATSRPLTGMNTEAFF
>TRBV4-1|12|NA|NA|TRBJ2-5
TGCGCCAGCAGCCAAAATGAGGAGACCCAGTACTTC
CASSQNEETQYF
>TRBV11-2|12|NA|NA|TRBJ2-7
TGTGCCAGCAGTCTGTTAGACTACGAGCAGTACTTC
CASSLLDYEQYF
>TRBV28|15|NA|TRBD1|TRBJ2-7
TGTGCCAGCAGCCCAATAAACAGGGGGTTGAACGAGCAGTACTTC
CASSPINRGLNEQYF
>TRBV4-1|17|NA|TRBD1|TRBJ1-6
TGCGCCAGCAGCCAAGATCCGGGACAGGGGTATAATTCACCCCTCCACTTT
CASSQDPGQGYNSPLHF
>TRBV4-2|16|NA|TRBD1|TRBJ1-1
TGTGCCAGCAGCCAGGATTCCGGGACAGGGGGAACTGAAGCTTTCTTT
CASSQDSGTGGTEAFF
>TRBV9|15|NA|NA|TRBJ1-6
TGTGCCAGCAGCGTAGAAGGGGGTGGGAATTCACCCCTCCACTTT
CASSVEGGGNSPLHF
>TRBV5-1|14|NA|NA|TRBJ2-5
TGCGCCAGCAGCTTGGTGACGGGGTATCAGACCCAGTACTTC
CASSLVTGYQTQYF
>TRBV7-2|13|few|NA|TRBJ2-1
TGTGCCAGCAGCTTAGGTAGTAGGGAGGAGCAGTTCTTC
CASSLGSREEQFF
>TRBV6-5|15|NA|TRBD1|TRBJ1-4
TGTGCCAGCAGTTACGGGGACAGGGGTAATGAAAAACTGTTTTTT
CASSYGDRGNEKLFF
>TRBV27|15|NA|NA|TRBJ2-1
TGTGCCAGCAGTTTCGGCGGGACGGGGTGGAATGAGCAGTTCTTC
CASSFGGTGWNEQFF
>TRBV5-4|16|NA|TRBD1|TRBJ2-2
TGTGCCAGCAGCTTCCCGACAGGGGGTGGGTCCGGGGAGCTGTTTTTT
CASSFPTGGGSGELFF
>TRBV7-9|13|NA|NA|TRBJ1-6
TGTGCCAGCAGCGTAACAGGAAATTCACCCCTCCACTTT
CASSVTGNSPLHF
>TRBV20-1|17|NA|NA|TRBJ1-2
TGCAGTGCTAGTGTAAGGGCTATTAGGGGCCTTAACTATGGCTACACCTTC
CSASVRAIRGLNYGYTF
>TRBV10-2|13|NA|TRBD2|TRBJ2-1
TGCGCCAGCCTGGCTAGCGGGAGGGTTGGGCAGTTCTTC
CASLASGRVGQFF
>TRBV6-6|14|NA|TRBD2|TRBJ2-2
TGTGCCAGCGAACTAGCGGGGAACACCGGGGAGCTGTTTTTT
CASELAGNTGELFF
>TRBV11-3|13|NA|NA|TRBJ2-1
TGTGCCAGCAGCTCCCTAAGCGGCGGTGAGCAGTTCTTC
CASSSLSGGEQFF
>TRBV10-3|16|NA|NA|TRBJ1-6
TGTGCCATCAGTGATTCGGGGAGCTCCTATAATTCACCCCTCCACTTT
CAISDSGSSYNSPLHF
>TRBV28|16|NA|TRBD2|TRBJ2-3
TGTGCCAGCAGTTCCCCGGGAGGGCCTAGCACAGATACGCAGTATTTT
CASSSPGGPSTDTQYF
>TRBV10-2|15|NA|TRBD2|TRBJ2-3
TGCGCCAGCAGTCAAAGAGCGGGAAGCACAGATACGCAGTATTTT
CASSQRAGSTDTQYF
>TRBV10-2|19|NA|NA|TRBJ2-1
TGCGCCAGCAGTGAGTCAGGTTGGTCCCGGAGGGGTTTAAGAAATGAGCAGTTCTTC
CASSESGWSRRGLRNEQFF
>TRBV19|15|few|TRBD1|TRBJ1-4
TGTGCCAGTAGTCCTAGTCGACAGGGAGGAGAAAAACTGTTTTTT
CASSPSRQGGEKLFF
>TRBV2|14|once|NA|TRBJ2-7
TGTGCCAGCAGTGAATTATGGGAGCTTTACGAGCAGTACTTC
CASSELWELYEQYF
>TRBV5-4|18|NA|TRBD1|TRBJ2-3
TGTGCCAGCAGCTTGCTTGGACAGGGGGCTAGAAGCACAGATACGCAGTATTTT
CASSLLGQGARSTDTQYF
>TRBV5-1|16|once|NA|TRBJ1-1
TGCGCCAGCAGCTTGGTCGGCGGAGTTCCGAACACTGAAGCTTTCTTT
CASSLVGGVPNTEAFF
>TRBV25-1|16|NA|NA|TRBJ1-6
TGTGCCAGCAGTGACCGACAGAGCTCCTATAATTCACCCCTCCACTTT
CASSDRQSSYNSPLHF
>TRBV6-5|13|NA|NA|TRBJ1-2
TGTGCCAGCAGCGGGGGTTTCACATATGGCTACACCTTC
CASSGGFTYGYTF
>TRBV19|13|NA|TRBD1|TRBJ1-6
TGTGCCGGTTCTAGGGGGCGCGGGTCACCCCTCCACTTT
CAGSRGRGSPLHF
>TRBV12-3/TRBV12-4|13|few|NA|TRBJ1-5
TGTGCCAGCAGTTTCGGAGTTGGCGGGCCCCAGCATTTT
CASSFGVGGPQHF
>TRBV7-2|13|once|TRBD1|TRBJ1-2
TGTGCCAGCAGCCCAGGGGGCGTAGGGGGCTACACCTTC
CASSPGGVGGYTF
>TRBV30|13|NA|TRBD1|TRBJ1-1
TGTGCCTGGCGTACTGGACAGGGCACTGAAGCTTTCTTT
CAWRTGQGTEAFF
>TRBV4-1|15|few|TRBD1|TRBJ1-4
TGCGCCAGCAGCCAAAACAGGGGGCAAGGTGAAAAACTGTTTTTT
CASSQNRGQGEKLFF
>TRBV6-2/TRBV6-3|14|NA|TRBD1|TRBJ1-5
TGTGCCAGCAGTTTTACAGGGGGACGTCAGCCCCAGCATTTT
CASSFTGGRQPQHF
>TRBV15|16|NA|TRBD2|TRBJ2-7
TGTGCCACCAGCAGAGATAAAGGACTAGCGGGTCAGGAGCAGTACTTC
CATSRDKGLAGQEQYF
>TRBV13|14|NA|NA|TRBJ1-4
TGTGCCAGCAGCCCAGGGTTCAGGGCTGAAAAACTGTTTTTT
CASSPGFRAEKLFF
>TRBV5-1|17|NA|NA|TRBJ2-6
TGCGCCAGCAGCCCCTTCCTGGACAGCTCTGGGGCCAACGTCCTGACTTTC
CASSPFLDSSGANVLTF
>TRBV15|13|NA|TRBD1|TRBJ2-7
TGTGCCACCAGCGACAGGGTCTCCTACGAGCAGTACTTC
CATSDRVSYEQYF
>TRBV11-2|14|NA|NA|TRBJ1-1
TGTGCCAGCAGCTTAGGGGGGGACGCGGTTGAAGCTTTCTTT
CASSLGGDAVEAFF
>TRBV5-1|16|NA|TRBD2|TRBJ2-2
TGCGCCAGCAGCTCGTCCGGGGCGGGAGGTACCGGGGAGCTGTTTTTT
CASSSSGAGGTGELFF
>TRBV18|14|NA|NA|TRBJ2-1
TGTGCCAGCTCCCTTAAGTCGGACGGGGGAGAGCAGTTCTTC
CASSLKSDGGEQFF
>TRBV6-2/TRBV6-3|18|NA|TRBD2|TRBJ2-5
TGTGCCAGCAGTTACTCTTTCAGTGCTAGCGGGAGGCCCGAGACCCAGTACTTC
CASSYSFSASGRPETQYF
>TRBV9|16|NA|NA|TRBJ1-3
TGTGCCAGCAGCGCGGACACTCCTTACTCTGGAAACACCATATATTTT
CASSADTPYSGNTIYF
>TRBV4-3|16|NA|TRBD1|TRBJ1-2
TGCGCCAGCAGCCATGAAAAATGGACAGGGGATGATGGCTACACCTTC
CASSHEKWTGDDGYTF
>TRBV21-1|17|NA|NA|TRBJ1-4
TGTGCCAGCAGCAAAGAAGAGACAGGGGGGACTAATGAAAAACTGTTTTTT
CASSKEETGGTNEKLFF
>TRBV19|20|few|TRBD1|TRBJ2-1
TGTGCCAGTAGTATTGGACCGGGACAGGGGGCGCGGGGGCGATACAATGAGCAGTTCTTC
CASSIGPGQGARGRYNEQFF
>TRBV11-2|15|NA|NA|TRBJ1-1
TGTGCCAGCAGCTTAGCTGGGGGCACAGGGACTGAAGCTTTCTTT
CASSLAGGTGTEAFF
>TRBV12-5|12|many|NA|TRBJ2-3
TGTGCTAGTGGTTTGGTGAGCGGTACGCAGTATTTT
CASGLVSGTQYF